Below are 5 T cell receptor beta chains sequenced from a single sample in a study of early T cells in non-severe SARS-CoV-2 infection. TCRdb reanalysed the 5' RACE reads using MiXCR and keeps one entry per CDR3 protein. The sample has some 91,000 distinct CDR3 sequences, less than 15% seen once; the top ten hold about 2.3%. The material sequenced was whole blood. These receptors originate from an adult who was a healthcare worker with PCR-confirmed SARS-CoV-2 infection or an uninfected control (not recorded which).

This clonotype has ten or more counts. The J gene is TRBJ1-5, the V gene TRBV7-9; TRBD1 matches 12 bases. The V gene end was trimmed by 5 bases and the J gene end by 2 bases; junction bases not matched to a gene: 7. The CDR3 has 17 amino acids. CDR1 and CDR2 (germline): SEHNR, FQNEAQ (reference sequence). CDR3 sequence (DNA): TGTGCCAGCAGCCCCGGGACAGGGGGCGTGGGCAATCAGCCCCAGCATTTT. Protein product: CASSPGTGGVGNQPQHF.

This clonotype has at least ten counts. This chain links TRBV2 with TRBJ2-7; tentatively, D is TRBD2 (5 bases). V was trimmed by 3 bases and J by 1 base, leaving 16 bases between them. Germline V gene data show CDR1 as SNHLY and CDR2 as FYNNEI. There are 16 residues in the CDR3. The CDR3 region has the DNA TGTGCCAGCAGTGACTTGCGGACTCGAGGGTCCTACGAGCAGTACTTC. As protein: CASSDLRTRGSYEQYF.

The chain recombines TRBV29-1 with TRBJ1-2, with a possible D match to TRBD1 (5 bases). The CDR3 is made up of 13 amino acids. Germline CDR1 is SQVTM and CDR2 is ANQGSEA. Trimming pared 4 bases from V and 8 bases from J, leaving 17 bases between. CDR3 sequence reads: CSVGEGLNRGYTF. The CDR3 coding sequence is TGCAGCGTTGGTGAGGGGCTTAATCGAGGCTACACCTTC.

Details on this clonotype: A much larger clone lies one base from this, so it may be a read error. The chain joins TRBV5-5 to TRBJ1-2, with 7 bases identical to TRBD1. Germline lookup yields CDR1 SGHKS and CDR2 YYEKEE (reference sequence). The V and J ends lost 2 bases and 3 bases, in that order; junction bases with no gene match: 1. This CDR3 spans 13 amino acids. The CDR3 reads CASSLTGDYGYTF. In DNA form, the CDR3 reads TGTGCCAGCAGCTTAACAGGGGACTATGGCTACACCTTC.

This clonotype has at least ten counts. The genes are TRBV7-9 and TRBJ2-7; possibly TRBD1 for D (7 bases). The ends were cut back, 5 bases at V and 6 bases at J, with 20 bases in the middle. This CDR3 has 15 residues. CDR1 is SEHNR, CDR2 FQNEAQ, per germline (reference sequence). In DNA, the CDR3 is TGTGCCAGCAGCCCCCCCGCGAGGCAGGGGGGCGAGCAGTACTTC. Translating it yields CASSPPARQGGEQYF.